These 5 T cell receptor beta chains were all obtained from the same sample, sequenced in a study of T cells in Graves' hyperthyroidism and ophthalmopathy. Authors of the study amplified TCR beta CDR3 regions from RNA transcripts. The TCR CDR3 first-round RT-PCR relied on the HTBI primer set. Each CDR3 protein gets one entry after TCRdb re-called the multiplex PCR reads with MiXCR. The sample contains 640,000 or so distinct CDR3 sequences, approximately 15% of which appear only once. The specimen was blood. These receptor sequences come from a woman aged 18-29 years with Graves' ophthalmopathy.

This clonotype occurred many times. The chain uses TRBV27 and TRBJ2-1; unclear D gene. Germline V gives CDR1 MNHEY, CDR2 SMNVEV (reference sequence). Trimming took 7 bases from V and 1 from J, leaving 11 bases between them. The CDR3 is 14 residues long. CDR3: CASKGWLSYNEQFF. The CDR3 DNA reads TGTGCCAGCAAAGGGTGGCTGTCCTACAATGAGCAGTTCTTC.

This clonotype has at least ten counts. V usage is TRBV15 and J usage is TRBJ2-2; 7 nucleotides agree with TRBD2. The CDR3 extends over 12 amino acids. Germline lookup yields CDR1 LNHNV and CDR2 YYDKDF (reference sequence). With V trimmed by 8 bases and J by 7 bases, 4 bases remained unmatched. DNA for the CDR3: TGTGCCACCGGGAGGGTCGGCGGGGAGCTGTTTTTT. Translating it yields CATGRVGGELFF. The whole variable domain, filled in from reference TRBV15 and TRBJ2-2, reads DAMVIQNPRYQVTQFGKPVTLSCSQTLNHNVMYWYQQKSSQAPKLLFHYYDKDFNNEADTPDNFQSRRPNTSFCFLDIRSPGLGDTAMYLCATGRVGGELFFGEGSRLTVL.

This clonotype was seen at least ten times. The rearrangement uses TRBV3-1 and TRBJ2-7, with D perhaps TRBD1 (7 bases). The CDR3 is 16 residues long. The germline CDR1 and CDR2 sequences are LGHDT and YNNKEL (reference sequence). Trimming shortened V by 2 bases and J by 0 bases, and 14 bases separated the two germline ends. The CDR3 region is CASSQSGGGSSYEQYF. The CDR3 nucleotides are TGTGCCAGCAGCCAATCAGGGGGAGGTTCCTCCTACGAGCAGTACTTC.

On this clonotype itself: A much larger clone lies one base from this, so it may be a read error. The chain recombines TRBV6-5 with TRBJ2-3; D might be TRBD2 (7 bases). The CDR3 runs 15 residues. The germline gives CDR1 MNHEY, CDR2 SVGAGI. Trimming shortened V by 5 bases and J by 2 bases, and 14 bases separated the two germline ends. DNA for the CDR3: TGTGCCAGCAGTAATCTCGGGGGGCCCACAGATACGCAGTATTTT. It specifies CASSNLGGPTDTQYF.

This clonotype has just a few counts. CDR3 loop: CASSVGPFGRSMNTEAFF. DNA of the CDR3: TGTGCCAGCAGCGTAGGCCCCTTTGGACGGTCGATGAACACTGAAGCTTTCTTT. V usage is TRBV9 and J usage is TRBJ1-1, with unresolved D. Germline V gives CDR1 SGDLS, CDR2 YYNGEE. V lost 0 bases to trimming and J lost 0 bases, with 18 bases between them. The CDR3 extends over 18 amino acids.